This TCR beta chain is from a study of T cell responses to AZD1222 COVID-19 vaccine. Germline lookup yields CDR1 ENHRY and CDR2 SYGVKD. Trimming removed 2 bases from V and 3 bases from J, with 10 bases in between. The CDR3 loop spans 14 amino acids. In the case of this clone: The antigen is unknown.

Study-level points and caveats: Donors, mostly white British, included more females; clonal diversity was possibly underestimated.

This table comes from immunoSEQ multiplex PCR, and its TCRdb copy is limited to in-frame clones, with some not included. Of 150,000 to 200,000 clones detected, 85% to 95% appear once; the ten largest clones hold 4.5% to 5.5%. This chain uses TRBV10-3 with TRBJ1-2; the D gene is possibly TRBD1 (6 bases). The origin of this receptor is an adult who received the AZD1222 COVID-19 vaccine. The sequencing here drew on peripheral blood, taken 28 days after the second AZD1222 dose. CDR3 sequence reads: CAISERTEHYGYTF. CDR3 coding DNA: TGTGCCATCAGTGAGCGGACAGAGCACTATGGCTACACCTTC.